This TCR beta chain appears in the sequencing data of a study of T-cell reconstitution after alpha-beta-depleted transplantation in children. TCRbeta library preparation incorporated unique molecular identifiers. One entry per CDR3 protein results from TCRdb running MiXCR on the PCR reads. Among 600,000 to 700,000 distinct CDR3 sequences, approximately 17% were seen once, and the ten largest hold 0.9% to 1.2%. This clonotype has at least ten counts. Germline CDR1 reads SQVTM; CDR2 reads ANQGSEA. V was pared by 4 bases and J by 8 bases, with 14 bases between. The CDR3 spans 13 residues. This chain links TRBV29-1 with TRBJ1-4; D may be TRBD1 (6 bases). The receptor comes from a human donor who donated a stem cell graft to a child with acute myeloid leukemia. The material was PBMCs from the stem cell graft donor, obtained from the stem cell graft. CDR3 protein: CSVVGGAGEKLFF. The DNA of the CDR3 is TGCAGCGTTGTTGGGGGCGCCGGGGAAAAACTGTTTTTT.